This TCR beta chain stems from a study of blood T cell repertoires in COVID-19. The method was immunoSEQ multiplex PCR; TCRdb's version includes in-frame clones alone and lacks a portion of them. The sample lists roughly 350,000 clones, around 85% occurring once. This CDR3 contains 13 residues. V lost 7 bases and J lost 3, with 11 bases in between. The chain links TRBV12-3 or TRBV12-4 to TRBJ2-3; the D is unclear. The sequence came from a woman under 30 with acute or convalescent COVID-19. Sequencing was performed on peripheral blood. CDR3 nucleotides: TGTGCCAGCATCCGAGGAGCTACAGATACGCAGTATTTT. This encodes CASIRGATDTQYF.